Listed below are T cell receptor beta chains from one sample, sequenced in a study of human T cells and chemical hapten exposure. From the RACE reads, TCRdb called clonotypes with MiXCR, one entry per CDR3 protein. Of approximately 60,000 distinct CDR3 sequences listed, roughly 10% are singletons. Sequenced material: whole blood, taken in connection with sensitization to the hapten diphenylcyclopropenone (DPC). These receptors originate from a man aged 35-49 years with alopecia areata. Some clones in this sample may be carry-over from other donors' samples. Each CDR3 is given with its conserved first and last residue. A D gene is named only where the DNA matches it firmly. The size entry is marked missing in some rows and otherwise reads once, few, many or a size class.

clone_size	d_call	v_call	j_call	cdr3_nt	cdr3_aa
-	-	TRBV5-6	TRBJ2-4	TGTGCCAGCAGCTTGAACTGGATAGCCAAAAACATTCAGTACTTC	CASSLNWIAKNIQYF
many	-	TRBV6-2/TRBV6-3	TRBJ2-1	TGTGCCAGCAGTTACCTACCCCCGGCCTCTCCGGGGCATGAGCAGTTCTTC	CASSYLPPASPGHEQFF
-	TRBD1	TRBV29-1	TRBJ1-2	TGCAGCGCCGAGAGTGGACAGGCATTCGGTGGCTACACCTTC	CSAESGQAFGGYTF
many	-	TRBV4-3	TRBJ1-2	TGCGCCAGCAGCCAAGATGCCAGGACTAACTATGGCTACACCTTC	CASSQDARTNYGYTF
few	-	TRBV9	TRBJ2-3	TGTGCCAGCAGCCCGCAGGACACAGATACGCAGTATTTT	CASSPQDTDTQYF
many	-	TRBV11-2	TRBJ2-7	TGTGCCAGCAGCTTAGATGGGGGATCCTACGAGCAGTACTTC	CASSLDGGSYEQYF
few	TRBD1	TRBV15	TRBJ2-4	TGTGCCACCAGCAGTATGACAGGGGGCCGCACGAACATTCAGTACTTC	CATSSMTGGRTNIQYF
few	TRBD2	TRBV28	TRBJ2-5	TGTGCCAGCAGTTTACCGGGCGGGGGGGCGGAGACCCAGTACTTC	CASSLPGGGAETQYF
few	TRBD1	TRBV5-6	TRBJ1-2	TGTGCCAGCAGCTTGGTGGACAGGGTGAATCGGTATGGCTACACCTTC	CASSLVDRVNRYGYTF
many	TRBD1	TRBV10-1	TRBJ2-7	TGCGCCAGCAGTGAGGATCGGGGGACAGGGACGTCCGACGAGCAGTACTTC	CASSEDRGTGTSDEQYF
few	TRBD2	TRBV20-1	TRBJ2-7	TGCAGTGCTGGGGGTACACGACTAGCGGGAGGGCCGAGGTACTTC	CSAGGTRLAGGPRYF
many	TRBD2	TRBV2	TRBJ2-3	TGTGCCAGCAGAAAGACTAGCGGGGGAGGTGGCACAGATACGCAGTATTTT	CASRKTSGGGGTDTQYF
many	-	TRBV7-8	TRBJ2-7	TGTGCCAGCAGCTTGGGGACTGCCTACGAGCAGTACTTC	CASSLGTAYEQYF
few	-	TRBV6-5	TRBJ1-4	TGTGCCAGCAGTGATAATGAAAAACTGTTTTTT	CASSDNEKLFF
few	-	TRBV19	TRBJ2-7	TGTGCCAGTAGTCCCGGGACAAGGATTTACGAGCAGTACTTC	CASSPGTRIYEQYF
few	TRBD2	TRBV6-5	TRBJ2-7	TGTGCCAGCAGACCCAGACTAGCGGGAACCTACGAGCAGTACTTC	CASRPRLAGTYEQYF
many	TRBD1	TRBV6-1	TRBJ2-7	TGTGCCAGCAGTGACCTGGGACAGGGTTCCTACGAGCAGTACTTC	CASSDLGQGSYEQYF
many	TRBD1	TRBV9	TRBJ1-2	TGTGCCAGCAGCTATGAGGGACAGGGCCTCCTTGGCTACACCTTC	CASSYEGQGLLGYTF
many	-	TRBV11-3	TRBJ2-5	TGTGCCAGCAGCATCGGAGTGCAAGAGACCCAGTACTTC	CASSIGVQETQYF
few	-	TRBV19	TRBJ2-3	TGTGCCAGTACGCTAGAGGGCAGCCGCACAGATACGCAGTATTTT	CASTLEGSRTDTQYF
many	-	TRBV15	TRBJ1-1	TGTGCCACCAGCATCCTGGCAGGGATGAACACTGAAGCTTTCTTT	CATSILAGMNTEAFF
many	-	TRBV5-6	TRBJ1-5	TGTGCCAGCAGCTTGTGGGCAGGGGTTAATCAGCCCCAGCATTTT	CASSLWAGVNQPQHF
-	TRBD1	TRBV20-1	TRBJ2-5	TGCAGTGCTTTTGGCCGACAGGGGGAGACCCAGTACTTC	CSAFGRQGETQYF
few	TRBD2	TRBV29-1	TRBJ2-1	TGCAGCGGTGGGACTAGCTCCTACAATGAGCAGTTCTTC	CSGGTSSYNEQFF
few	-	TRBV28	TRBJ2-7	TGTGCCAGCAGTTCCGTCTTGATTAAGACCTACGAGCAGTACTTC	CASSSVLIKTYEQYF
few	-	TRBV20-1	TRBJ2-3	TGCAGTGCTGCGCGGGGTAGCACAGATACGCAGTATTTT	CSAARGSTDTQYF
many	TRBD2	TRBV9	TRBJ2-1	TGTGCCAGCAGCGCCGCGGTTAGCGGGGATGAGCAGTTCTTC	CASSAAVSGDEQFF
medium-sized	TRBD2	TRBV5-4	TRBJ2-3	TGTGCCAGCAGCTTGGGTTTCCTAGCGGGAGGCCGGGTAGATACGCAGTATTTT	CASSLGFLAGGRVDTQYF
few	-	TRBV6-1	TRBJ2-7	TGTGCCAGCAGGATAGCTGGATCCTACGAGCAGTACTTC	CASRIAGSYEQYF
-	-	TRBV5-6	TRBJ2-2	TGTGCCAGCAGCCCCGGACAGAGGACCGGGGAGCTGTTTTTT	CASSPGQRTGELFF
many	TRBD1	TRBV20-1	TRBJ2-7	TGCAGTGCTAGAGGCCTCGGGACAGCTCACGAGCAGTACTTC	CSARGLGTAHEQYF
-	TRBD1	TRBV5-6	TRBJ2-1	TGTGCCAGCAGCCCCGGGACAGGGACCTACAATGAGCAGTTCTTC	CASSPGTGTYNEQFF
few	-	TRBV28	TRBJ2-7	TGTGCCAGCAGCTTGGTCTCCTACGAGCAGTACTTC	CASSLVSYEQYF
many	-	TRBV29-1	TRBJ2-7	TGCAGCGGTTCGAAGACTAGTACCGACGAGCAGTACTTC	CSGSKTSTDEQYF
many	-	TRBV9	TRBJ1-6	TGTGCCAGCAGCGCGGGACCCGAACTGTCACCCCTCCACTTT	CASSAGPELSPLHF
-	-	TRBV3-1	TRBJ2-7	TGTGCCAGCAGCCAAGGTAGCGGCTACGAGCAGTACTTC	CASSQGSGYEQYF
-	TRBD1	TRBV6-5	TRBJ1-2	TGTGCCAGCATCTCCCGACAGGGTCCCCGATATGGCTACACCTTC	CASISRQGPRYGYTF
few	TRBD2	TRBV28	TRBJ2-4	TGTGCCAGCAGTGCACACCTCTCGCGTGGGAGGGCAAAAAACATTCAGTACTTC	CASSAHLSRGRAKNIQYF
few	TRBD1	TRBV7-8	TRBJ2-7	TGTGCCAGCAGCTTAACGGACAGGGGGACCTACGAGCAGTACTTC	CASSLTDRGTYEQYF
few	-	TRBV29-1	TRBJ2-1	TGCAGCGCTCGGAAGGAATATGAGCAGTTCTTC	CSARKEYEQFF
-	-	TRBV15	TRBJ2-5	TGTGCCACCAGCAAGGGGGGAGAGACCCAGTACTTC	CATSKGGETQYF
-	-	TRBV6-1	TRBJ2-7	TGTGCCAGCAGCACCGGGACTTTCTACGAGCAGTACTTC	CASSTGTFYEQYF
-	TRBD2	TRBV7-2	TRBJ2-5	TGTGCCAGCAGCTTAGCGCTAACTAGCGGTGAGACCCAGTACTTC	CASSLALTSGETQYF